The present TCR beta chain was sequenced within a study of T-cell memory formation after mild COVID-19. Study information: Largely donor-specific TCR clusters were found.

This clonotype has only a few counts. Its antigen is currently unknown. Regarding the study as a whole: For second-wave clones that peaked at day 37, SARS-CoV-2 specificity went unverified. Clones contracting day 15 to 85 were balanced CD4/CD8; later expanders leaned CD4+.

Constant-segment primers served in 5'RACE that generated TCR alpha and TCR beta cDNA libraries bearing sample barcodes and UMIs. Each CDR3 protein gets one entry after TCRdb re-called the 5' RACE reads with MiXCR. The sample includes fewer than 650,000 distinct CDR3 sequences, 17% of them seen just once. Sequenced material: PBMCs or a T cell subset sorted from them (not recorded which). The clonotype originates from an adult woman who had mild COVID-19 (a few samples of this study predate the infection). Cell type and time point are not known.

CDR3 sequence reads: CASSLDRLETQYF. The CDR3 DNA reads as TGTGCCAGCAGCTTGGACAGATTAGAGACCCAGTACTTC. The chain recombines TRBV7-3 with TRBJ2-5, with D perhaps TRBD1 (6 bases). The V and J ends lost 3 bases and 4 bases respectively, with 9 bases between them. From germline, CDR1 is SGHTA and CDR2 FQGTGA. There are 13 residues in the CDR3.